This T cell receptor beta chain was captured by sequencing in a study of blood T cell repertoires in COVID-19. The V end was cut by 1 base, the J end by 9 bases, with 10 bases between. Germline V CDR1 and CDR2: MNHEY, SMNVEV (reference sequence). CDR3 length: 14 residues. Using immunoSEQ multiplex PCR, the repertoire was profiled, and TCRdb retains in-frame clones only, with some absent. This table holds approximately 500,000 clones, 85% to 90% found once. Enrolled during active infection, Seattle patients were then followed longitudinally. The TCR originated in a woman between 45 and 60 years old with COVID-19, enrolled during active disease. The chain has TRBV27 and TRBJ1-6, with D unresolved. The specimen was peripheral blood. This chain's CDR3 is CASSLLDRGSPLHF. DNA of the CDR3: TGTGCCAGCAGTTTATTGGACCGGGGTTCACCCCTCCACTTT.